These 22 T cell receptor beta chains came from one sample sequenced in a study of cytomegalovirus exposure and HLA in healthy donors. Libraries were prepared by immunoSEQ multiplex PCR; TCRdb keeps only in-frame clonotypes and omits some of them. Of roughly 200,000 clones in the sample, 81% were seen once. The sequenced sample was PBMCs. The receptor set was obtained from a woman under 40 in good health and CMV-seronegative.

The chain joins TRBV5-1 to TRBJ2-1; perhaps TRBD2 as D (5 bases). Germline lookup yields CDR1 SGHRS and CDR2 YFSETQ. The CDR3 has 15 amino acids. V was pared by 6 bases and J by 3 bases, with 16 bases between. CDR3 sequence: CASTTNEGSYNEQFF. CDR3 nucleotides: TGCGCCAGCACCACTAACGAGGGCAGCTACAATGAGCAGTTCTTC.

On this clone itself: This specimen includes other DNA sequences encoding the same CDR3. The chain uses TRBV10-2 and TRBJ1-2; TRBD1 matches at 10 bases. This CDR3 comprises 13 residues. In germline, CDR1 is WSHSY, CDR2 SAAADI. With V trimmed by 6 bases and J by 3 bases, 1 base remained unmatched. The chain's CDR3 is CASSGTGDYGYTF. For the CDR3, the DNA is TGCGCCAGCAGCGGGACAGGGGACTATGGCTACACCTTC.

The J gene is TRBJ2-1, the V gene TRBV9; D might be TRBD2 (6 bases). The CDR3 sequence is 19 residues long. Germline V gene data show CDR1 as SGDLS and CDR2 as YYNGEE. V lost 0 bases to trimming and J lost 0 bases, with 19 bases between them. The CDR3 spells CASSVVTLDGLYSYNEQFF. CDR3 nucleotides: TGTGCCAGCAGCGTAGTGACCTTGGACGGACTATACTCCTACAATGAGCAGTTCTTC.

CDR3 coding DNA: TGTGCCAGCAGCGCGACAGGGTTGGGTAGCACTGAAGCTTTCTTT. As protein: CASSATGLGSTEAFF. V and J are TRBV9 and TRBJ1-1, with 7 bases lining up with TRBD1. This CDR3 region has 15 residues. Germline assignment: CDR1 SGDLS and CDR2 YYNGEE. The trim removed 3 bases at V and 4 bases at J, leaving 9 bases unmatched.

This chain connects TRBV18 to TRBJ1-5; D possibly corresponds to TRBD1 (6 bases). Deletions cut 6 bases from V and 0 bases from J, with 15 bases between. CDR1 KGHSH and CDR2 LQKENI come from the germline V gene. This CDR3 is 16 amino acids long. The CDR3 nucleotides read TGTGCCAGCTCTACCGGGACACCGTATAGCAATCAGCCCCAGCATTTT. Its translation is CASSTGTPYSNQPQHF.

This chain uses TRBV6-1 with TRBJ1-2; the match to TRBD1 covers 7 bases. CDR1 and CDR2 (germline): MNHNS, SASEGT. Trimming at V came to 7 bases and at J to 8 bases, leaving 7 bases not matched to a gene. CDR3 length equals 12 residues. CDR3 amino acids: CASTRQGLGYTF. The DNA for the CDR3 is TGTGCCAGCACGAGACAGGGTCTAGGCTACACCTTC.

This clone occurred many times. The chain joins TRBV19 to TRBJ1-3; no firm D call. The CDR3 is made up of 12 amino acids. Germline V gene lookup returns CDR1 LNHDA and CDR2 SQIVND (reference sequence). With 3 bases removed from V and 3 bases from J, the gap between germline ends came to 3 bases. The CDR3 sequence is CASSIGGNTIYF. The CDR3 DNA sequence: TGTGCCAGTAGTATCGGTGGAAACACCATATATTTT.

This chain links TRBV28 with TRBJ1-6; TRBD1 agrees at 7 bases. Unmatched junction bases numbered 5, after V lost 6 bases and J lost 3 bases. The CDR3 is made up of 15 amino acids. The germline V gene has CDR1 MDHEN and CDR2 SYDVKM. In DNA, the CDR3 is TGTGCCAGCAGACGCGCAGGGGGCTATAATTCACCCCTCCACTTT. Translating gives CASRRAGGYNSPLHF. Drawing the rest from reference TRBV28 and TRBJ1-6, the complete variable domain is DVKVTQSSRYLVKRTGEKVFLECVQDMDHENMFWYRQDPGLGLRLIYFSYDVKMKEKGDIPEGYSVSREKKERFSLILESASTNQTSMYLCASRRAGGYNSPLHFGNGTRLTVT.

This sequence joins TRBV7-9 and TRBJ2-7; D gene uncertain. The CDR3 is 12 amino acids. Germline CDR1 and CDR2: SEHNR and FQNEAQ (reference sequence). V was trimmed by 4 bases and J by 3 bases, leaving 7 bases between them. CDR3 protein: CASSSEIYEQYF. CDR3 DNA sequence: TGTGCCAGCAGCTCCGAGATCTACGAGCAGTACTTC.

The V and J genes are TRBV10-3 and TRBJ2-7; 8 nucleotides match TRBD2. CDR1 is ENHRY and CDR2 is SYGVKD in the germline V gene. CDR3 length: 14 residues. The J segment lost 3 bases and the V segment lost 3 bases, leaving 4 bases of the junction unmatched. CDR3: CAISDSGGLYEQYF. The CDR3 DNA reads TGTGCCATCAGTGACAGCGGGGGCCTCTACGAGCAGTACTTC.

This chain links TRBV27 with TRBJ2-7; D gene unclear. The CDR3 is made up of 16 amino acids. The V end lost 5 bases, the J end lost 2 bases, and 19 bases lay between the germline ends. Germline CDR1 and CDR2: MNHEY and SMNVEV (reference sequence). The CDR3 nucleotides read TGTGCCAGCAGTCCCATGCAGTGGAGCACCGCCTACGAGCAGTACTTC. Translated: CASSPMQWSTAYEQYF.

The chain combines TRBV7-9 with TRBJ2-7; D perhaps matches TRBD2 (6 bases). Deletions cut 5 bases from V and 0 bases from J, with 14 bases between. CDR3 length equals 15 residues. Germline V gene lookup returns CDR1 SEHNR and CDR2 FQNEAQ (reference sequence). The CDR3 bases are TGTGCCAGCAGCGCGACTAGGGAATTCTCCTACGAGCAGTACTTC. Translated, it gives CASSATREFSYEQYF.

This rearrangement joins TRBV4-1 to TRBJ2-1; 7 bases are shared with TRBD1. This CDR3 has 15 amino acids. Germline CDR1 and CDR2: MGHRA and YSYEKL. The V gene end was trimmed by 4 bases and the J gene end by 2 bases; junction bases not matched to a gene: 5. The CDR3 DNA follows: TGCGCCAGCAGCCCCCGGGACAGCGCCTACAATGAGCAGTTCTTC. Translated: CASSPRDSAYNEQFF.

J is TRBJ1-1 and V is TRBV30; weak D call: TRBD1 (6 bases). The CDR3 loop spans 14 amino acids. Germline lookup yields CDR1 GTSNPN and CDR2 SVGIG (reference sequence). The ends were cut back, 0 bases at V and 11 bases at J, with 19 bases in the middle. The CDR3 DNA is TGTGCCTGGAGTGTACGCCGTCTGGAGGGGGGGGCTTTCTTT. Encoded protein: CAWSVRRLEGGAFF. Complete variable domain (other parts from reference TRBV30 and TRBJ1-1): SQTIHQWPATLVQPVGSPLSLECTVEGTSNPNLYWYRQAAGRGLQLLFYSVGIGQISSEVPQNLSASRPQDRQFILSSKKLLLSDSGFYLCAWSVRRLEGGAFFGQGTRLTVV.

This chain joins TRBV2 and TRBJ1-4, with a tentative D call TRBD1 (5 bases). The V and J ends lost 0 bases and 8 bases respectively, with 16 bases between them. Per the germline V gene, CDR1 is SNHLY and CDR2 is FYNNEI. CDR3 length: 16 amino acids. Here the CDR3 reads CASSEALGASHEKLFF. CDR3 sequence (DNA): TGTGCCAGCAGTGAAGCGCTTGGGGCCTCTCACGAAAAACTGTTTTTT.

The chain employs TRBV7-7 and TRBJ2-2, with a weak D call TRBD1 (5 bases). With 5 bases removed from V and 7 bases from J, the gap between germline ends came to 11 bases. CDR1 and CDR2 from the germline V gene are SSHAT and FNYEAQ (reference sequence). The CDR3 totals 13 residues. This CDR3 reads CASSPPGIGELFF. The CDR3 DNA reads as TGTGCCAGCAGCCCCCCAGGGATCGGGGAGCTGTTTTTT. Full variable domain (rest looked up from reference TRBV7-7 and TRBJ2-2): GAGVSQSPRYKVTKRGQDVTLRCDPISSHATLYWYQQALGQGPEFLTYFNYEAQPDKSGLPSDRFSAERPEGSISTLTIQRTEQRDSAMYRCASSPPGIGELFFGEGSRLTVL.

The chain uses TRBV14 and TRBJ1-2, with no clear D. CDR1 is SGHDN and CDR2 is FVKESK in the germline V gene. V lost 0 bases and J lost 8, with 19 bases in between. This CDR3 is 16 amino acids long. The DNA of the CDR3 is TGTGCCAGCAGCCAAGACGACGGCAGGATGGTCGTAGGCTACACCTTC. Translation gives CASSQDDGRMVVGYTF.

As DNA, the CDR3 is TGTGCCAGCAGTCCATCCGGGACAGGAGGCTACGAGCAGTACTTC. It codes for CASSPSGTGGYEQYF. The chain couples TRBV6-5 to TRBJ2-7; TRBD1 agrees at 8 bases. The CDR3 is made up of 15 amino acids. From germline, CDR1 is MNHEY and CDR2 SVGAGI. V was pared by 5 bases and J by 3 bases, with 9 bases of the junction left unmatched.

The genes are TRBV9 and TRBJ1-3, with D perhaps matching TRBD1 (5 bases). Germline V gene data show CDR1 as SGDLS and CDR2 as YYNGEE. Between the trimmed V and J ends, which lost 2 bases and 2 bases, there was a span of 8 bases. This CDR3 region has 14 residues. The CDR3 coding sequence is TGTGCCAGCAGCGTGTGGGGGGCTGGAAACACCATATATTTT. Protein product: CASSVWGAGNTIYF.

This chain joins TRBV30 and TRBJ1-5; no reliable D call. CDR1 and CDR2 from the germline V gene are GTSNPN and SVGIG (reference sequence). With 1 base removed from V and 1 base from J, the gap between germline ends came to 11 bases. CDR3 size: 15 residues. CDR3 coding DNA: TGTGCCTGGAGTGGGGCAGGTAAAAGCAATCAGCCCCAGCATTTT. Amino acids: CAWSGAGKSNQPQHF.

This chain connects TRBV30 to TRBJ1-5; D call uncertain. The V gene lost 3 bases and the J gene lost 3 bases, with 15 bases spanning the gap. Per germline, CDR1 GTSNPN and CDR2 SVGIG (reference sequence). The CDR3 contains 15 residues. Here the CDR3 reads CAWSEGLITNQPQHF. The CDR3 DNA sequence: TGTGCCTGGAGCGAGGGTCTAATTACCAATCAGCCCCAGCATTTT.

The chain combines TRBV18 with TRBJ1-5; D unresolved. CDR3 length equals 17 residues. Per germline, CDR1 KGHSH and CDR2 LQKENI. Trimming pared 6 bases from V and 0 bases from J, leaving 18 bases between. In DNA, the CDR3 is TGTGCCAGCTCGTCTTCGATTCTAATCGATAGCAATCAGCCCCAGCATTTT. Its translation: CASSSSILIDSNQPQHF.